These 6 T cell receptor beta chains were sequenced from one sample in a study of response to subunit inactivated influenza vaccine (dated by TCRdb to 2017 to 2018). The library was produced with RT-PCR. Instrument on record: Illumina HiSeq 2500. In TCRdb, the public reads were trimmed at Q25 with fastp and aligned with MiXCR, with productive beta chains retained. Records with the same CDR3 protein are collapsed into one entry carrying the most frequent genes and DNA. The sample records 530,000 or so distinct CDR3 sequences, 14% of which are singletons. The top ten constitute 11% of the sample. The input for sequencing was PBMCs from blood, taken 11 to 12 days after vaccination. The source of these receptors is a man in his forties or fifties who received an inactivated influenza vaccine. Donor details come from another sample of the same person, matched by shared clones.

The V gene is TRBV6-1, the J gene TRBJ2-1, with D uncertain. Germline values: CDR1 MNHNS, CDR2 SASEGT. Trimming left V 6 bases short and J 3 bases short, with 12 bases between. This CDR3 is 14 amino acids long. CDR3 DNA: TGTGCCAGCAGCCCCCAAGGAGTCTACAATGAGCAGTTCTTC. This gives the protein CASSPQGVYNEQFF.

J is TRBJ2-1 and V is TRBV29-1; 12 nucleotides line up with TRBD2. The CDR3 consists of 14 residues. J lost 13 bases, V lost 8 bases, and 15 bases had no gene match. Germline CDR1 is SQVTM and CDR2 is ANQGSEA. The CDR3, as DNA: TGCAGCTTTGCTGAGAGGGGACTAGCGGGTTACCAGTTCTTC. Its translation is CSFAERGLAGYQFF.

The sample holds a few counts of this clonotype. The chain combines TRBV20-1 with TRBJ1-1; 8 bases align to TRBD1. V shed 4 bases, J shed 1 base, and the junction held 5 bases outside the gene matches. This CDR3 comprises 14 residues. Germline CDR1 reads DFQATT; CDR2 reads SNEGSKA (reference sequence). The CDR3 protein is CSAKSRGRNTEAFF. The CDR3 nucleotides are TGCAGTGCTAAATCCAGGGGGCGGAACACTGAAGCTTTCTTT.

This clonotype was counted between two and nine times. This sequence joins TRBV6-1 and TRBJ2-7, with 7 positions matching TRBD2. Germline assignment: CDR1 MNHNS and CDR2 SASEGT. This CDR3 has 14 amino acids. After removal of 1 base from V and 2 bases from J, the junction contained 2 bases not matched to a gene. The DNA of the CDR3 is TGTGCCAGCAGTGAAGGCGGGAGAACCTACGAGCAGTACTTC. This gives the protein CASSEGGRTYEQYF.

This clonotype was picked up a small number of times. The chain combines TRBV5-5 with TRBJ2-3; 7 nucleotides match TRBD2. The V and J ends lost 3 bases and 3 bases, in that order; junction bases with no gene match: 7. CDR3 size: 15 residues. Looked up from germline, CDR1 is SGHKS and CDR2 is YYEKEE (reference sequence). Written as DNA, the CDR3 is TGTGCCAGCAGCTCCACGGGACTAAGGACAGATACGCAGTATTTT. It translates to CASSSTGLRTDTQYF.

This chain links TRBV9 with TRBJ2-7; D perhaps matches TRBD2 (5 bases). Germline V CDR1 and CDR2: SGDLS, YYNGEE. Trimming took 3 bases from V and 0 from J, leaving 16 bases between them. CDR3 size: 16 residues. The CDR3, as DNA: TGTGCCAGCAGCGCGACGTCTAGCCCCTTCTCCTACGAGCAGTACTTC. Amino acid sequence: CASSATSSPFSYEQYF.